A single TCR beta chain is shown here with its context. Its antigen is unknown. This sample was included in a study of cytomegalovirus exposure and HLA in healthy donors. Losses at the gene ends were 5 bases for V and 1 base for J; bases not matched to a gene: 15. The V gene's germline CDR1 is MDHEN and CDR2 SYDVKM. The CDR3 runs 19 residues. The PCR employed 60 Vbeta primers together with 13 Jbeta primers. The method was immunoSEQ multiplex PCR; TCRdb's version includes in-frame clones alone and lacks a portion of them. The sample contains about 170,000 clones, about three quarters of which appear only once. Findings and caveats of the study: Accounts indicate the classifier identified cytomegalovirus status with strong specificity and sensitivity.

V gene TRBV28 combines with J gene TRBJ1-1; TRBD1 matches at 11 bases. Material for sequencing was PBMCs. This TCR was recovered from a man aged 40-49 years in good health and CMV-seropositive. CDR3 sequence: CASSLPGGAGQGANTEAFF. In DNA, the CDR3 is TGTGCCAGCAGTCTCCCAGGGGGGGCAGGACAGGGGGCGAACACTGAAGCTTTCTTT.